A single sample gave rise to the 4 T cell receptor beta chains below, sequenced in a study of radiotherapy plus CTLA-4 blockade in lung cancer. Clones were read by immunoSEQ multiplex PCR, and TCRdb kept only the in-frame ones, dropping some. The table records about 81,000 clones, about 78% of them present only once. Material: peripheral blood, obtained from a patient treated with radiotherapy plus ipilimumab. Every receptor here comes from a human donor with non-small cell lung cancer that progressed on radiotherapy plus ipilimumab.

This clone is a singleton in its sample. The J gene is TRBJ1-2, the V gene TRBV6-5; 9 positions match TRBD1. The CDR3 is 15 residues long. The J segment lost 8 bases and the V segment lost 7 bases, leaving 14 bases of the junction unmatched. Looked up from germline, CDR1 is MNHEY and CDR2 is SVGAGI. CDR3 bases: TGTGCCAGCACCCGCCTCGATTACAGGGGGCACGGCTACACCTTC. This sequence encodes CASTRLDYRGHGYTF.

The chain recombines TRBV6-6 with TRBJ2-3; D is uncertain. Germline CDR1 and CDR2: MNHNY and SVGAGI (reference sequence). This CDR3 has 11 amino acids. V was pared by 5 bases and J by 2 bases, with 2 bases between. This chain's CDR3 is CASSHTDTQYF. CDR3 DNA sequence: TGTGCCAGCAGTCACACAGATACGCAGTATTTT.

The chain couples TRBV4-3 to TRBJ2-6; 7 bases match TRBD1. There are 17 residues in the CDR3. The germline V gene has CDR1 LGHNA and CDR2 YSLEER. V shed 3 bases and J 2 bases; nucleotides not matched to a gene: 7. The CDR3 sequence: CASSQQITGAGANVLTF. CDR3 nucleotide sequence: TGCGCCAGCAGCCAGCAGATTACAGGGGCTGGGGCCAACGTCCTGACTTTC.

The sample holds a few counts of this clone. The V and J genes are TRBV12-5 and TRBJ2-7; 11 bases are shared with TRBD1. Per the germline V gene, CDR1 is LGHNT and CDR2 is FRNRAP. This CDR3 has 13 amino acids. V gave up 4 bases and J gave up 4 bases; unmatched junction bases: 0. The CDR3 spells CASGWDRGYEQYF. DNA of the CDR3: TGTGCTAGTGGTTGGGACAGGGGGTACGAGCAGTACTTC.